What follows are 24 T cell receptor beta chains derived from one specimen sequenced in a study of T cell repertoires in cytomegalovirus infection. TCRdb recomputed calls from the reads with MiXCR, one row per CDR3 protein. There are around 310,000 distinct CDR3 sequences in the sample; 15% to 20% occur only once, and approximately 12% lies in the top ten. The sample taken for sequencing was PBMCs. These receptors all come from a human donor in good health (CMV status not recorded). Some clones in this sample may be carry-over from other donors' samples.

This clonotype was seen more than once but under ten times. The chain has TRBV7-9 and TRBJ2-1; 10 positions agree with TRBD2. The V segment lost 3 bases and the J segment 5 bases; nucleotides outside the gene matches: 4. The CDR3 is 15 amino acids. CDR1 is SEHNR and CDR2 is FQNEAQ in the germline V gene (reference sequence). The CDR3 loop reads CASSLVSGGNNEQFF. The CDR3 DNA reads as TGTGCCAGCAGCTTGGTTAGCGGGGGGAACAATGAGCAGTTCTTC.

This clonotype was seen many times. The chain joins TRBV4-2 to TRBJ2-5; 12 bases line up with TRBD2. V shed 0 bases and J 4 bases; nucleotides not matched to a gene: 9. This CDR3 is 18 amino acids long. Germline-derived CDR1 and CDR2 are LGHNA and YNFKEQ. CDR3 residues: CASSQDPLAGGRGETQYF. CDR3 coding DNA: TGTGCCAGCAGCCAAGATCCACTAGCGGGGGGACGAGGAGAGACCCAGTACTTC.

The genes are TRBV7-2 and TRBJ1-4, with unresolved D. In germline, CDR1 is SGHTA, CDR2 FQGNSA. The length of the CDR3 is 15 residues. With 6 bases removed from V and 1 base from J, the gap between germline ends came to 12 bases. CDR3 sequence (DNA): TGTGCCAGCAGTCTTCAAGTGGGAACTAATGAAAAACTGTTTTTT. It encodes CASSLQVGTNEKLFF.

The CDR3 spells CASSRTVDEQYF. CDR3 sequence (DNA): TGTGCCAGCAGTCGGACAGTCGACGAGCAGTACTTC. The chain links TRBV28 to TRBJ2-7, with a tentative D call TRBD1 (6 bases). Trimming removed 5 bases from V and 5 bases from J, with 10 bases in between. The V gene's germline CDR1 is MDHEN and CDR2 SYDVKM. This CDR3 region has 12 residues.

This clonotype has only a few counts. In nucleotides, the CDR3 is TGTGCCAGCAGCCAACCCGGGGTAAGCACAGATACGCAGTATTTT. It specifies CASSQPGVSTDTQYF. This chain uses TRBV3-1 with TRBJ2-3; weak D call: TRBD2 (5 bases). CDR3 length: 15 residues. From germline, CDR1 is LGHDT and CDR2 YNNKEL (reference sequence). Trimming removed 2 bases at V and 0 bases at J, with 9 bases between.

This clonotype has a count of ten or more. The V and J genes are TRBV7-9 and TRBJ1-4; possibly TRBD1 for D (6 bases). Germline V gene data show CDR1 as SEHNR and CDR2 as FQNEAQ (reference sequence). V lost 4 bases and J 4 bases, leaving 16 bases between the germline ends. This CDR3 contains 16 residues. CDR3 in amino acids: CASSYPRQGLNEKLFF. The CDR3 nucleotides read TGTGCCAGCAGCTACCCCCGCCAGGGGCTTAATGAAAAACTGTTTTTT.

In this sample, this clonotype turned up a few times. CDR3 amino acids: CASSYWAIQGRGGYTF. CDR3 nucleotide sequence: TGTGCCAGCAGTTACTGGGCGATACAGGGGCGCGGAGGCTACACCTTC. This sequence joins TRBV6-5 and TRBJ1-2; TRBD1 matches at 7 bases. The CDR3 extends over 16 amino acids. Germline V gene data show CDR1 as MNHEY and CDR2 as SVGAGI. V shed 1 base and J 8 bases; nucleotides not matched to a gene: 13.

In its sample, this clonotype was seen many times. Here the CDR3 reads CASSLAGVRETQYF. Here the CDR3 DNA reads TGTGCCAGCAGCTTAGCCGGGGTTCGAGAGACCCAGTACTTC. The chain is built from TRBV7-2 and TRBJ2-5; a weak D match, TRBD2 (5 bases). The germline V gene encodes CDR1 SGHTA and CDR2 FQGNSA. The CDR3 loop spans 14 amino acids. Trimming cost V 0 bases and J 4 bases, with 9 bases left between them.

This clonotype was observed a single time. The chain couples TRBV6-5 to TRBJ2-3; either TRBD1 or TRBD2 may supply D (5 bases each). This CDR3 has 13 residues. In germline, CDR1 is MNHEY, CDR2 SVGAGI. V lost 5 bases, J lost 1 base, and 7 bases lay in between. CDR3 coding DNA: TGTGCCAGCAGTAGGGACGGCACAGATACGCAGTATTTT. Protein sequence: CASSRDGTDTQYF.

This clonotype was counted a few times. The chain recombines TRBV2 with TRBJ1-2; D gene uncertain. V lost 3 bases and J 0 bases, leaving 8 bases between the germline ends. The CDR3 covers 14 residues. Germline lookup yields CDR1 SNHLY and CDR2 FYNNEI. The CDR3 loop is CASSEGKANYGYTF. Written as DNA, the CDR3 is TGTGCCAGCAGTGAGGGGAAAGCTAACTATGGCTACACCTTC.

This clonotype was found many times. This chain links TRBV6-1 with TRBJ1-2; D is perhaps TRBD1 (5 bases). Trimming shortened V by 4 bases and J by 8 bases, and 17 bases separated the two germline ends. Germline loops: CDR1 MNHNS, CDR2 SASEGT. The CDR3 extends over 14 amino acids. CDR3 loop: CASSAAGGLRGYTF. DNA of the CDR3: TGTGCCAGCAGTGCAGCCGGGGGTTTGCGGGGCTACACCTTC.

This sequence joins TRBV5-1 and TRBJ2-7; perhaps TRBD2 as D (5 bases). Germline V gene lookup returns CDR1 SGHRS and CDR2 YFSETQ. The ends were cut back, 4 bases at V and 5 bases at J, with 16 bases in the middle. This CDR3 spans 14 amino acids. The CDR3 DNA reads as TGCGCCAGCAGCCCATCCGAGGGAAGGAACGAGCAGTACTTC. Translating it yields CASSPSEGRNEQYF. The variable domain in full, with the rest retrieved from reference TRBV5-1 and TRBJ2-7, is KAGVTQTPRYLIKTRGQQVTLSCSPISGHRSVSWYQQTPGQGLQFLFEYFSETQRNKGNFPGRFSGRQFSNSRSEMNVSTLELGDSALYLCASSPSEGRNEQYFGPGTRLTVT.

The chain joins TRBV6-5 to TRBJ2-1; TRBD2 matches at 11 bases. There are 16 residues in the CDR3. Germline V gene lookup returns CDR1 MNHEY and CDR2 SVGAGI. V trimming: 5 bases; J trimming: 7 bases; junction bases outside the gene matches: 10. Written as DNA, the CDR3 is TGTGCCAGCAGTCGCGGTGGGACTAGCGGTATGAATGAGCAGTTCTTC. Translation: CASSRGGTSGMNEQFF.

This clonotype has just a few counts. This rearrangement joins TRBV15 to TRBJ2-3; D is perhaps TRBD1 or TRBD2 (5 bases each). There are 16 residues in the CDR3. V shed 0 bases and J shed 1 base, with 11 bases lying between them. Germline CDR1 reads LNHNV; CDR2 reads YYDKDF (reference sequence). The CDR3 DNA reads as TGTGCCACCAGCAGAGATCTGGGGCGGGGCACAGATACGCAGTATTTT. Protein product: CATSRDLGRGTDTQYF.

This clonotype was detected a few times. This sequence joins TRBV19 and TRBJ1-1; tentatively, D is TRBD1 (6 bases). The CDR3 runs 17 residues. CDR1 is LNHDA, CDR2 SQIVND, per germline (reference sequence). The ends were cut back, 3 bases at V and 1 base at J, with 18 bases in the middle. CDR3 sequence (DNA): TGTGCCAGTAGTATGATAGGGAGACAGGCGGGGAACACTGAAGCTTTCTTT. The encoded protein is CASSMIGRQAGNTEAFF. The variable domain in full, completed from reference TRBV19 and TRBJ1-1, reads DGGITQSPKYLFRKEGQNVTLSCEQNLNHDAMYWYRQDPGQGLRLIYYSQIVNDFQKGDIAEGYSVSREKKESFPLTVTSAQKNPTAFYLCASSMIGRQAGNTEAFFGQGTRLTVV.

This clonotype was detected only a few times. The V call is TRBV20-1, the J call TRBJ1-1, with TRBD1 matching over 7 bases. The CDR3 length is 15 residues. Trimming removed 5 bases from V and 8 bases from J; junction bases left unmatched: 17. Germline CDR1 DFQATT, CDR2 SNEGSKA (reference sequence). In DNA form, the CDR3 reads TGCAGTGCTGAACGCCTCGGACAGGCGAACAGAGAAGCTTTCTTT. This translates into CSAERLGQANREAFF.

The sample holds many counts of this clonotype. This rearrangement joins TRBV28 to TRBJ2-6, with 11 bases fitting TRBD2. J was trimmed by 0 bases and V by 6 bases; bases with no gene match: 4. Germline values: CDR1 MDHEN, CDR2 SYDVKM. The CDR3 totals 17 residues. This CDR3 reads CASRTSGGLSGANVLTF. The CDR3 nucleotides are TGTGCCAGCAGAACTAGCGGGGGACTCTCTGGGGCCAACGTCCTGACTTTC.

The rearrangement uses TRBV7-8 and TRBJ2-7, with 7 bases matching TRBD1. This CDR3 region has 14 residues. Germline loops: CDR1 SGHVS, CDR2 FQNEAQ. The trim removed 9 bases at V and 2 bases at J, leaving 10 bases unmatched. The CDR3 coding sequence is TGTGCCAGTACGCAGAGAGACAGGGCCTACGAGCAGTACTTC. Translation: CASTQRDRAYEQYF.

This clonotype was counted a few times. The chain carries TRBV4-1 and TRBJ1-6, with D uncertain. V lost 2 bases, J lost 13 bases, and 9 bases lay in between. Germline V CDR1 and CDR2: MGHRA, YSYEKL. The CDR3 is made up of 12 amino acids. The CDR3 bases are TGCGCCAGCAGCCAAATTGATAATCCCCTCCACTTT. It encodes CASSQIDNPLHF.

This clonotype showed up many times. The CDR3 DNA sequence: TGCAGCGTTGATTATGGGGGAGAGACCCAGTACTTC. It encodes CSVDYGGETQYF. The chain is built from TRBV29-1 and TRBJ2-5; D may match TRBD1 or TRBD2 (5 bases each). Germline V gene lookup returns CDR1 SQVTM and CDR2 ANQGSEA. Trimming stripped 3 bases from V and 4 bases from J, with 9 bases between. This CDR3 comprises 12 residues.

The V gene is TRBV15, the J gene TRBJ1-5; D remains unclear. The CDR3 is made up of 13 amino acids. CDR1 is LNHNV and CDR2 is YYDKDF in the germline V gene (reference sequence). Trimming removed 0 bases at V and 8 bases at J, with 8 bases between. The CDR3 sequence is CATSRDIGEPQHF. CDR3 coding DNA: TGTGCCACCAGCAGAGATATCGGGGAGCCCCAGCATTTT.

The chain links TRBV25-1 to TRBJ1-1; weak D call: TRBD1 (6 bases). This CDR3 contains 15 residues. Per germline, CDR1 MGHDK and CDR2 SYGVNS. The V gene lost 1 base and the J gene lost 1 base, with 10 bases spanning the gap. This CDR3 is CASSEFWTENTEAFF. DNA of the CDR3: TGTGCCAGCAGTGAATTCTGGACAGAGAACACTGAAGCTTTCTTT.

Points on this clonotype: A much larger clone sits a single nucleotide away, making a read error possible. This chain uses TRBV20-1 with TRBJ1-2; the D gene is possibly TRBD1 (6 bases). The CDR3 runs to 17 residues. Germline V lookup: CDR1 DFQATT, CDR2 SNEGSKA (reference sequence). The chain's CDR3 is CSASGAGTILARDDYTF. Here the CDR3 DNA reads TGCAGCGCTTCGGGGGCAGGGACCATTCTAGCCCGAGATGACTACACCTTC.

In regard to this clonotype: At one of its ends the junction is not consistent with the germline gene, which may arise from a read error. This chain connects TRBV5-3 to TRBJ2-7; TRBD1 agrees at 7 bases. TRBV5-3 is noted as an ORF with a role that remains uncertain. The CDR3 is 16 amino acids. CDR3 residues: CASSLIGGAGLDEQYF. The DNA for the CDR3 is TGTGCCAGCAGCTTGATAGGGGGCGCGGGTCTCGACGAGCAGTACTTC.